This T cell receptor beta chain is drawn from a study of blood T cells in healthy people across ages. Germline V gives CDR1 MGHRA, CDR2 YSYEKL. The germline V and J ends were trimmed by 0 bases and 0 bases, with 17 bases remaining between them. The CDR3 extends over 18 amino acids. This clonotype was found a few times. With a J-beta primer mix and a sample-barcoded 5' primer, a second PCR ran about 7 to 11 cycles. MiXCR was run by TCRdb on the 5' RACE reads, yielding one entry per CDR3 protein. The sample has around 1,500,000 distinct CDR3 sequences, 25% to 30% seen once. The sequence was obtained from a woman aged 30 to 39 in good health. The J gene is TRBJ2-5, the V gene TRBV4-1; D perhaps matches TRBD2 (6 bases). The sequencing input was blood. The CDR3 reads CASSQEELFSGYQETQYF. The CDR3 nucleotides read TGCGCCAGCAGCCAAGAGGAACTCTTTAGCGGATACCAAGAGACCCAGTACTTC.